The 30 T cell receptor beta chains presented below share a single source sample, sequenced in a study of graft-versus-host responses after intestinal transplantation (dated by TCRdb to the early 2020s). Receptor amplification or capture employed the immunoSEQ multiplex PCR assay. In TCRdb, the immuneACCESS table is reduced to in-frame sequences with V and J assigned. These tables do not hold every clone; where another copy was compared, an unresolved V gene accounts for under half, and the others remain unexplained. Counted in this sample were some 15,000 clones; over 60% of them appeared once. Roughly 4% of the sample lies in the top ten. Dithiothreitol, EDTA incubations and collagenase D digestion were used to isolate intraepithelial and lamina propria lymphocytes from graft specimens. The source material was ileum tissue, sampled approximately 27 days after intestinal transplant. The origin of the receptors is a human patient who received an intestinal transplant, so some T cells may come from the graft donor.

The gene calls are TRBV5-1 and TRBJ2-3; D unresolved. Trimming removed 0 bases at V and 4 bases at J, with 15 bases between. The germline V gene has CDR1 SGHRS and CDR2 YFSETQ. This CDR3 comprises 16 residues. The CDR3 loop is CASSLALRGSADTQYF. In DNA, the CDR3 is TGCGCCAGCAGCTTGGCCTTGCGCGGATCGGCAGATACGCAGTATTTT.

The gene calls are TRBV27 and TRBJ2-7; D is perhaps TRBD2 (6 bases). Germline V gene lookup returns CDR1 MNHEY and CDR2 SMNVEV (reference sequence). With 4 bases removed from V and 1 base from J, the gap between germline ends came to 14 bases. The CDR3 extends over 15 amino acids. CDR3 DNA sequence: TGTGCCAGCAGTTCCTCCCTAGGAGGGTCCTACGAGCAGTACTTC. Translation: CASSSSLGGSYEQYF.

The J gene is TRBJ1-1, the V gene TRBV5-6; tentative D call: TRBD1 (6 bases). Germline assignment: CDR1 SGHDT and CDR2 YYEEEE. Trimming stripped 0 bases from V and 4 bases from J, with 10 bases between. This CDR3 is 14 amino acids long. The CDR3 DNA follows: TGTGCCAGCAGCTTGGGGCAGGGGACCACTGAAGCTTTCTTT. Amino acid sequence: CASSLGQGTTEAFF. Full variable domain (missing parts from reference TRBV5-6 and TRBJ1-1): DAGVTQSPTHLIKTRGQQVTLRCSPKSGHDTVSWYQQALGQGPQFIFQYYEEEERQRGNFPDRFSGHQFPNYSSELNVNALLLGDSALYLCASSLGQGTTEAFFGQGTRLTVV.

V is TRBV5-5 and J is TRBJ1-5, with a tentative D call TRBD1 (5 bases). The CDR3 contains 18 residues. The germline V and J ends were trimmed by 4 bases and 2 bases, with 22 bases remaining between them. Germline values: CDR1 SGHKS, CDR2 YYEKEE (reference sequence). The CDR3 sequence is CASSPKGSPGLGNQPQHF. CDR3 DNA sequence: TGTGCCAGCAGCCCGAAGGGATCCCCAGGGCTTGGCAATCAGCCCCAGCATTTT.

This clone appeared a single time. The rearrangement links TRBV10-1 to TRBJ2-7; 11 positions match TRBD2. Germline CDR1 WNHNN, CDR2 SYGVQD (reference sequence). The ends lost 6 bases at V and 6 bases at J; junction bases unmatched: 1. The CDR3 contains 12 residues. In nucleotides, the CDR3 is TGCGCCAGCAGAGGACTAGCGGGCGAGCAGTACGTC. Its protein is CASRGLAGEQYV.

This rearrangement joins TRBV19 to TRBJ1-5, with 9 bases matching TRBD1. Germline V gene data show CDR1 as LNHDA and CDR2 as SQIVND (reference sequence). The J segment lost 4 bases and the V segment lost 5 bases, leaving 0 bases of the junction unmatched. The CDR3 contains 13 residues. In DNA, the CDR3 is TGTGCCAGTAGTGGGACAGGGAATCAGCCCCAGCATTTT. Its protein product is CASSGTGNQPQHF.

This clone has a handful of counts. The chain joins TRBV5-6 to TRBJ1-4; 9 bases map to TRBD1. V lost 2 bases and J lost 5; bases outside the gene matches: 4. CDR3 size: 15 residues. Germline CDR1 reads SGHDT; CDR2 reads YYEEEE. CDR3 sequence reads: CASSFPGTGNEKLFF. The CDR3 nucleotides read TGTGCCAGCAGCTTTCCCGGGACAGGGAATGAAAAACTGTTTTTT. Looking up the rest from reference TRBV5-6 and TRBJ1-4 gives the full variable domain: DAGVTQSPTHLIKTRGQQVTLRCSPKSGHDTVSWYQQALGQGPQFIFQYYEEEERQRGNFPDRFSGHQFPNYSSELNVNALLLGDSALYLCASSFPGTGNEKLFFGSGTQLSVL.

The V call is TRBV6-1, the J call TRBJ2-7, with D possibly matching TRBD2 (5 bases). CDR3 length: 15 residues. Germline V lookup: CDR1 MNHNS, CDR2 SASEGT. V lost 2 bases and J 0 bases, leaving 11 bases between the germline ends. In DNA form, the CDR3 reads TGTGCCAGCAGTGAATGGTTAGAGGGCTCCTACGAGCAGTACGTC. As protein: CASSEWLEGSYEQYV.

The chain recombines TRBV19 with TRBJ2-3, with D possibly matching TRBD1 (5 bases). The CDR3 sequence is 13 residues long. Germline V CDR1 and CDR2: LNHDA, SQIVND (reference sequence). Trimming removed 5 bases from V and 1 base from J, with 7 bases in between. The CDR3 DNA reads TGTGCCAGTAGTCCACAGGGCACAGATACGCAGTATTTT. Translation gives CASSPQGTDTQYF. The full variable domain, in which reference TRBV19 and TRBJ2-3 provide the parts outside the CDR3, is DGGITQSPKYLFRKEGQNVTLSCEQNLNHDAMYWYRQDPGQGLRLIYYSQIVNDFQKGDIAEGYSVSREKKESFPLTVTSAQKNPTAFYLCASSPQGTDTQYFGPGTRLTVL.

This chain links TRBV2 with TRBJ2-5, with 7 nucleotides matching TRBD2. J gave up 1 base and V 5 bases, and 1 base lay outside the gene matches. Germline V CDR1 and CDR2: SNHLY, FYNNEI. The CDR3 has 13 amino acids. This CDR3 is CASSRTSQETQYF. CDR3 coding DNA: TGTGCCAGCAGTCGGACTAGCCAAGAGACCCAGTACTTC.

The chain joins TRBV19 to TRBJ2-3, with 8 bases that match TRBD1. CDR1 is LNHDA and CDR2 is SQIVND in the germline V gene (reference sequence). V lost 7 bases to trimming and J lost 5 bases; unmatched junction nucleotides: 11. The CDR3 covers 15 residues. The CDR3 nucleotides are TGTGCCAGTACCAGACCCCTCAGGGGGCTAGATACGCAGTATTTT. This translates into CASTRPLRGLDTQYF.

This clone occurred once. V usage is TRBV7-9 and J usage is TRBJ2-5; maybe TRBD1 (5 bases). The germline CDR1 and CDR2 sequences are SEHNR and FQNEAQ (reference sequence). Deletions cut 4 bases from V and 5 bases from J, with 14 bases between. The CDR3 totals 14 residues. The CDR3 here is CASSSRVTEETQYF. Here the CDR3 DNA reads TGTGCCAGCAGCTCCAGGGTCACCGAGGAGACCCAGTACTTC.

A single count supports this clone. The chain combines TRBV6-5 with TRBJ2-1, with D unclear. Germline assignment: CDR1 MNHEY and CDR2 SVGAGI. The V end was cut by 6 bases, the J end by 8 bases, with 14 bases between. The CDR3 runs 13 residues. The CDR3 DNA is TGTGCCAGCAGAGTTGATCGAGCCCATGAGCAGTTCTTC. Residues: CASRVDRAHEQFF.

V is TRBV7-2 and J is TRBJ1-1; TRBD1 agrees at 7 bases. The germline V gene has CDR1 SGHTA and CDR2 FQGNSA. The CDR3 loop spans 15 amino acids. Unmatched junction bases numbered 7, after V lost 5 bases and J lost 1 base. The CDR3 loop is CASSEDRWKNTEAFF. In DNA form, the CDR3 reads TGTGCCAGCAGCGAGGACAGGTGGAAGAACACTGAAGCTTTCTTT.

The CDR3: CASLTPTGGATNEKLFF. DNA for the CDR3: TGTGCCAGCCTGACACCGACAGGGGGCGCCACTAATGAAAAACTGTTTTTT. The chain recombines TRBV21-1 with TRBJ1-4; the table's TRBD1 call for D was not verified on the DNA. TRBV21-1 is a pseudogene locus. This CDR3 spans 17 amino acids.

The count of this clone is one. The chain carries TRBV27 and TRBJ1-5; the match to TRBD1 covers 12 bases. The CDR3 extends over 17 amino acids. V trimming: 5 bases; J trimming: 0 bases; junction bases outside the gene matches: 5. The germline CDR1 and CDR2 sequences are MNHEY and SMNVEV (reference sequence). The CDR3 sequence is CASSPGTGGGSNQPQHF. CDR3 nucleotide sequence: TGTGCCAGCAGTCCCGGGACAGGGGGCGGTAGCAATCAGCCCCAGCATTTT.

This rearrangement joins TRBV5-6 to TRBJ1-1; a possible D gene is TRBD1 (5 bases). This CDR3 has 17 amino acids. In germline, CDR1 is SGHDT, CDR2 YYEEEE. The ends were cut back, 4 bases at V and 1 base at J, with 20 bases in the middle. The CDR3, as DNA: TGTGCCAGCAGCCGAATAGGGACTCTCCGGTCGAACACTGAAGCTTTCTTT. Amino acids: CASSRIGTLRSNTEAFF. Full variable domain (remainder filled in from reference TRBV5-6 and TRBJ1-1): DAGVTQSPTHLIKTRGQQVTLRCSPKSGHDTVSWYQQALGQGPQFIFQYYEEEERQRGNFPDRFSGHQFPNYSSELNVNALLLGDSALYLCASSRIGTLRSNTEAFFGQGTRLTVV.

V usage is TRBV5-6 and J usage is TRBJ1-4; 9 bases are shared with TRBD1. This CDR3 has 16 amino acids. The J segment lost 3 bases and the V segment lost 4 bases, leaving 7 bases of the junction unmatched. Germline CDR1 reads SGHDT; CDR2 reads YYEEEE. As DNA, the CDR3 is TGTGCCAGCAGCACTCCCAGGGACAGGGCTAATGAAAAACTGTTTTTT. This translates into CASSTPRDRANEKLFF. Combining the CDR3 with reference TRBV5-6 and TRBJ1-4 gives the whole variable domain DAGVTQSPTHLIKTRGQQVTLRCSPKSGHDTVSWYQQALGQGPQFIFQYYEEEERQRGNFPDRFSGHQFPNYSSELNVNALLLGDSALYLCASSTPRDRANEKLFFGSGTQLSVL.

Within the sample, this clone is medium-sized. This CDR3 reads CASSDGGQGETQYF. Here the CDR3 DNA reads TGTGCCAGCAGCGACGGTGGACAGGGAGAGACCCAGTACTTC. The chain combines TRBV4-2 with TRBJ2-5, with 8 bases aligning to TRBD1. The CDR3 totals 14 residues. Germline lookup yields CDR1 LGHNA and CDR2 YNFKEQ. Losses at the gene ends were 5 bases for V and 4 bases for J; bases not matched to a gene: 6.

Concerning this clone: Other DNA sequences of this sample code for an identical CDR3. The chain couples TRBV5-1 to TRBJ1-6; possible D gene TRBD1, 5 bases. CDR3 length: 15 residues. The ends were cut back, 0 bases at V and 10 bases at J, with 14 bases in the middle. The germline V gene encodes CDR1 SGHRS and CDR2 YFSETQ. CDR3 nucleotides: TGCGCCAGCAGCTTGGTGCGGAGGGGTGACTCACCCCTCCACTTT. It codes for CASSLVRRGDSPLHF.

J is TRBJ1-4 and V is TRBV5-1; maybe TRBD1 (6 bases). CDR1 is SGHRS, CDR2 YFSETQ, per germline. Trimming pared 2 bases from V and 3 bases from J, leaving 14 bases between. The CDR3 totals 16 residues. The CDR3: CASSLDRRFPNEKLFF. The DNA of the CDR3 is TGCGCCAGCAGCTTAGACAGGAGATTCCCTAATGAAAAACTGTTTTTT.

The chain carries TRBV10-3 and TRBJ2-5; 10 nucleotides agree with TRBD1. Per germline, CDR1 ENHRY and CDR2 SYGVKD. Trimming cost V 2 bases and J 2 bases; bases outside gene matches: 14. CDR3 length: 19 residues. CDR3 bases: TGTGCCATCAGTGAGGTCCGAGGGATACGGGACAGGGGTCAAGAGACCCAGTACTTC. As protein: CAISEVRGIRDRGQETQYF.

The CDR3 DNA is TGTGCCATCAGTGAGTCCCCCCCGGGCGAGCGGGGGGGGTACAATGAGCAGTTCTTC. This encodes CAISESPPGERGGYNEQFF. The chain has TRBV10-3 and TRBJ2-1; the match to TRBD2 covers 10 bases. The junction had 12 bases not matched to a gene; V was cut back by 0 bases and J by 4 bases. Per the germline V gene, CDR1 is ENHRY and CDR2 is SYGVKD. This CDR3 is 19 amino acids long.

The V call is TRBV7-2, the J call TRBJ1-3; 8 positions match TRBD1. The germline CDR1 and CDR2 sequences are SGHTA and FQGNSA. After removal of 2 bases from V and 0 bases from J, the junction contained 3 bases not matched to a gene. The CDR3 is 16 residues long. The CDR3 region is CASSLSTGGSGNTIYF. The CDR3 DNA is TGTGCCAGCAGCTTAAGTACAGGGGGCTCTGGAAACACCATATATTTT.

CDR3 region: CASAGGGYGYTF. The CDR3 nucleotides read TGTGCCAGCGCGGGGGGGGGTTATGGCTACACCTTC. The chain uses TRBV28 and TRBJ1-2, with D perhaps matching TRBD1 (5 bases). Trimming cost V 8 bases and J 5 bases, with 12 bases left between them. The CDR3 is made up of 12 amino acids. The germline CDR1 and CDR2 sequences are MDHEN and SYDVKM.

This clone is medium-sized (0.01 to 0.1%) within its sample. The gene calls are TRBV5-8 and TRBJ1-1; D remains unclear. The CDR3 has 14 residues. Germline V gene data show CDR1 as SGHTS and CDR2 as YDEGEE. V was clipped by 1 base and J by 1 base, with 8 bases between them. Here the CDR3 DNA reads TGTGCCAGCAGCTTGAAACGGGAGAACACTGAAGCTTTCTTT. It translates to CASSLKRENTEAFF.

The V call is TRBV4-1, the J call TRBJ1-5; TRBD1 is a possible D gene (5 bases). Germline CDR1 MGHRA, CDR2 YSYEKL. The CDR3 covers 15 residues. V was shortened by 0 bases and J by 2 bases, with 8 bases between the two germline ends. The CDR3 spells CASSQDGGGNQPQHF. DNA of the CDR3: TGCGCCAGCAGCCAAGATGGGGGGGGCAATCAGCCCCAGCATTTT.

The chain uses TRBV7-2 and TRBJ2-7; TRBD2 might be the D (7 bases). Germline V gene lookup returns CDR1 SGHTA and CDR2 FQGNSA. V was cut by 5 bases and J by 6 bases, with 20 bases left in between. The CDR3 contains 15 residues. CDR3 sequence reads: CASSQRGGRWGEQYV. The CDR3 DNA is TGTGCCAGCAGCCAGAGGGGGGGGCGATGGGGCGAGCAGTACGTC.

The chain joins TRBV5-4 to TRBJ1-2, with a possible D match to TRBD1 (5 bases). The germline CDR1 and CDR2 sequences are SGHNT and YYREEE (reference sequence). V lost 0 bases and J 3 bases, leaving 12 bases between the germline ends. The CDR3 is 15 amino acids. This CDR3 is CASSLEPGGDYGYTF. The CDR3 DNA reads TGTGCCAGCAGCTTGGAGCCGGGGGGGGACTATGGCTACACCTTC. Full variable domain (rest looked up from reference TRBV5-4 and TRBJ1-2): ETGVTQSPTHLIKTRGQQVTLRCSSQSGHNTVSWYQQALGQGPQFIFQYYREEENGRGNFPPRFSGLQFPNYSSELNVNALELDDSALYLCASSLEPGGDYGYTFGSGTRLTVV.

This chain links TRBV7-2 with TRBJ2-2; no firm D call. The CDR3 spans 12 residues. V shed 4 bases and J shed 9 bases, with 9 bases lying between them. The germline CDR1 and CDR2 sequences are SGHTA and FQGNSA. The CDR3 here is CASSSEVWELFF. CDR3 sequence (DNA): TGTGCCAGCAGCTCAGAGGTGTGGGAGCTGTTTTTT.